This T cell receptor (beta chain) was found in a study of blood T cell repertoires in COVID-19. Looking at the study overall: Sites across the United States, Italy and Spain contributed samples from acute and convalescent COVID-19.

Method: immunoSEQ multiplex PCR; TCRdb's copy keeps in-frame clones and lacks some. Among around 290,000 clones listed, about 90% were seen once. This clone was counted a single time. Germline CDR1 and CDR2: MNHEY and SVGAGI. The CDR3 has 16 amino acids. The V gene end was trimmed by 4 bases and the J gene end by 3 bases; junction bases not matched to a gene: 9. The TCR was taken from a woman aged 50 to 60 who had recovered from COVID-19. The sequenced sample was peripheral blood. The V call is TRBV6-5, the J call TRBJ2-1, with 7 bases lining up with TRBD2. For the CDR3, the DNA is TGTGCCAGCAGTTCCTCCCTAGCGGCTAACTACAATGAGCAGTTCTTC. It specifies CASSSSLAANYNEQFF.